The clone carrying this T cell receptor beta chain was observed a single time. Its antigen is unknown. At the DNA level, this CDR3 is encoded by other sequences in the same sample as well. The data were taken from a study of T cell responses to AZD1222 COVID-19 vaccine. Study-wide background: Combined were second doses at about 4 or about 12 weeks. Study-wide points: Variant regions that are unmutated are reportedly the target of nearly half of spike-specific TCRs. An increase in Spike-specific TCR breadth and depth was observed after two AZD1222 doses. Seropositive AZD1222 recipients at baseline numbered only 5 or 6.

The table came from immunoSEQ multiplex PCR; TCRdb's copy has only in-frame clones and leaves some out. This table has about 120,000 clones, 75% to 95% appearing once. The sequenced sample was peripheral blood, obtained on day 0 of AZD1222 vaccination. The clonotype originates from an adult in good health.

The CDR3 DNA sequence: TGTGCCAGCAGTTTTGGTCAGCCCCAGCATTTT. Translated: CASSFGQPQHF. The rearrangement uses TRBV12-3 or TRBV12-4 and TRBJ1-5; D ambiguous. The length of the CDR3 is 11 residues. The V gene lost 3 bases and the J gene lost 6 bases, with 3 bases spanning the gap.